Listed below are T cell receptor beta chains from one sample, sequenced in a study of CD8 T cells in ankylosing spondylitis. TCRdb redid the calling of the 5' RACE reads with MiXCR, one entry per CDR3 protein. The data show approximately 540,000 distinct CDR3 sequences, about 12% seen once. Sequences were obtained from blood, either unsorted or a sorted T cell fraction (not recorded which). The source is a male donor with ankylosing spondylitis. Both conserved end residues are part of each CDR3. The D gene is left open where the match is weak. Clone sizes are given selectively: once, few, many, or a class where the clone is expanded.

J	V	size	D	DNA	CDR3
TRBJ1-1	TRBV20-1	few	TRBD1	TGCAGTGCTAGAGGCGGTAGTGGACAGGGGAACACTGAAGCTTTCTTT	CSARGGSGQGNTEAFF
TRBJ2-5	TRBV5-1	few	NA	TGCGCCAGCAGCTTGAACCCTAGCGCCCAAGAGACCCAGTACTTC	CASSLNPSAQETQYF
TRBJ1-4	TRBV15	NA	NA	TGTGCCACCAGCAGAGACCAGGGCAATGATAATGAAAAACTGTTTTTT	CATSRDQGNDNEKLFF
TRBJ2-5	TRBV2	NA	NA	TGTGCCAGCAGTGGTAAGAGGGTATCGGAAGAGACCCAGTACTTC	CASSGKRVSEETQYF
TRBJ2-7	TRBV13	NA	TRBD2	TGTGCCAGCAGCCTAGCGGGAGTCCTCTACGAGCAGTACTTC	CASSLAGVLYEQYF
TRBJ2-7	TRBV27	NA	TRBD2	TGTGCCAGCAGTCCGGGACTAGCGGGAGTGCGCGAGCAGTACTTC	CASSPGLAGVREQYF
TRBJ1-1	TRBV28	few	NA	TGTGCCAGCAGTTTATGGTCAGAAGAAGCTTTCTTT	CASSLWSEEAFF
TRBJ2-1	TRBV9	few	TRBD2	TGTGCCAGCAGCGTAGGGACTAGCATCTACAATGAGCAGTTCTTC	CASSVGTSIYNEQFF
TRBJ1-1	TRBV3-1	few	NA	TGTGCCAGCAGCCAAGTCCAGGGTAACACTGAAGCTTTCTTT	CASSQVQGNTEAFF
TRBJ1-1	TRBV2	NA	NA	TGTGCCACATCGGGACGGAGGAACACTGAAGCTTTCTTT	CATSGRRNTEAFF
TRBJ2-3	TRBV20-1	NA	TRBD2	TGCAGTGCCCTATTACCAGCGGGAGGTTCTAGTACGCAGTATTTT	CSALLPAGGSSTQYF
TRBJ1-5	TRBV23-1	NA	NA	TGCGCCAGCAGTCAATTTAGTAGGCAGCCTTATAGCAATCAGCCCCAGCATTTT	CASSQFSRQPYSNQPQHF
TRBJ1-2	TRBV5-1	few	TRBD1	TGCGCCAGCAGAGAAGGTGGGACAGGGGGTGGCTACACCTTC	CASREGGTGGGYTF
TRBJ2-1	TRBV7-9	few	NA	TGTGCCAGCAGCTCCGATGGGCCACTTCTGTCAAATGAGCAGTTCTTC	CASSSDGPLLSNEQFF
TRBJ1-5	TRBV12-3/TRBV12-4	NA	NA	TGTGCCAGCAGTTTAGGTCAACCCCGAAACACCGCTCAGGGAGGGGGTCAGCCCCAGCATTTT	CASSLGQPRNTAQGGGQPQHF
TRBJ1-4	TRBV7-9	NA	TRBD1	TGTGCCAGCAGCTTCGGACAGGGGGAAGAAAAACTGTTTTTT	CASSFGQGEEKLFF
TRBJ2-1	TRBV2	few	NA	TGTGCCAGTCGGACAGGAGGGGAAGGCCGGCAGTTCTTC	CASRTGGEGRQFF
TRBJ1-1	TRBV5-1	NA	NA	TGCGCCAGCAGCTTGGATTATGGGACAGAAGCTTTCTTT	CASSLDYGTEAFF
TRBJ1-1	TRBV5-6	NA	TRBD1	TGTGCCAGCAGCTTTGGGGACAGGAACACTGAAGCTTTCTTT	CASSFGDRNTEAFF
TRBJ2-6	TRBV20-1	NA	TRBD1	TGCAGTGCTCCCCGGGACAGGGTCTCTGGGGCCAACGTCCTGACTTTC	CSAPRDRVSGANVLTF
TRBJ2-4	TRBV20-1	few	TRBD1	TGCAGTGCTAGAGACGGGACAGAACTAAACATTCAGTACTTC	CSARDGTELNIQYF
TRBJ2-1	TRBV20-1	many	NA	TGCAGTGCTAGAGATCGCGCGTCCTCCTACAATGAGCAGTTCTTC	CSARDRASSYNEQFF
TRBJ1-1	TRBV18	NA	NA	TGTGCCAGCTCACCTTCACAGGCCCGGGCTGAAGCTTTCTTT	CASSPSQARAEAFF
TRBJ2-1	TRBV28	NA	NA	TGTGCCCTTCAGGGGTTCGGGGAGCAGTTCTTC	CALQGFGEQFF
TRBJ1-1	TRBV7-9	few	NA	TGTGCCAGCAGCTTAGTCCACGGTGAAGCTTTCTTT	CASSLVHGEAFF
TRBJ2-1	TRBV18	many	NA	TGTGCCAGCTCACCAAGGGGACTTAACAATGAGCAGTTCTTC	CASSPRGLNNEQFF
TRBJ1-2	TRBV28	few	TRBD1	TGTGCCAGCAGTTTCCCCTTTCAGGGGGCGTCCTATGGCTACACCTTC	CASSFPFQGASYGYTF
TRBJ1-4	TRBV7-2	few	NA	TGTGCCAGCAGCTTAGAGATTGGGAGGTTTGAAAAACTGTTTTTT	CASSLEIGRFEKLFF
TRBJ2-1	TRBV7-2	many	NA	TGTGCCAGCAGCCAACCCGGGGGTGAGCAGTTCTTC	CASSQPGGEQFF
TRBJ1-1	TRBV29-1	NA	TRBD1	TGCAGCGTGGGGCGGGACAGTCCGCCTGAAGCTTTCTTT	CSVGRDSPPEAFF
TRBJ2-3	TRBV7-7	few	TRBD2	TGTGCCAGCAGCCGATCCCTGGCGGGAGGCACAGATACGCAGTATTTT	CASSRSLAGGTDTQYF
TRBJ2-7	TRBV3-1	few	TRBD2	TGTGCCAGCAGCCATTTGCGGGAGAGTTCCGAGCAGTACTTC	CASSHLRESSEQYF
TRBJ2-2	TRBV20-1	many	NA	TGCAGTGCTAGAATCCCCGGAGTGGACACCGGGGAGCTGTTTTTT	CSARIPGVDTGELFF
TRBJ2-5	TRBV20-1	NA	TRBD2	TGCAGTGCTGGACCTCCGGGAGCCGGGCGGGAGGGGACCCAGTACTTC	CSAGPPGAGREGTQYF
TRBJ1-3	TRBV10-3	few	NA	TGTGCCATCGACACCCCAGGGACAAACACCATATATTTT	CAIDTPGTNTIYF
TRBJ2-1	TRBV28	once	NA	TGTGCCAGCAGTTTTGGGGGGCGGCCTAGGGGGGAGCAGTTCTTC	CASSFGGRPRGEQFF
TRBJ2-1	TRBV10-3	few	NA	TGTGCCATCAGTGAGTCGCGCGGGAACAATGAGCAGTTCTTC	CAISESRGNNEQFF
TRBJ2-1	TRBV27	many	TRBD2	TGTGCCAGCAGTCTTCCTAGCGGGAGGGCCGGGAATGAGCAGTTCTTC	CASSLPSGRAGNEQFF
TRBJ2-3	TRBV24-1	few	NA	TGTGCCACCAGTGACCACCCTGGAAGCCCCCGGGGAGGTACGCAGTATTTT	CATSDHPGSPRGGTQYF
TRBJ2-2	TRBV6-2/TRBV6-3	NA	TRBD2	TGTGCCAGCAGTTACTCCACCACAGCGAGCGGGAGCAATGACGCCGGGGAGCTGTTTTTT	CASSYSTTASGSNDAGELFF
TRBJ1-2	TRBV5-1	NA	NA	TGCGCCAGCAGCGTGGAGGGAGGGCTGGGATTCTATGGCTACACCTTC	CASSVEGGLGFYGYTF
TRBJ2-2	TRBV5-5	NA	NA	TGTGCCAGCAGCTTGGGGCAGTCCCCGAACACCGGGGAGCTGTTTTTT	CASSLGQSPNTGELFF
TRBJ2-4	TRBV28	NA	TRBD2	TGTGCCAGCAGTTCAACAACTAGCGGGAGCGCCAAAAACATTCAGTACTTC	CASSSTTSGSAKNIQYF
TRBJ2-1	TRBV12-3/TRBV12-4	few	TRBD2	TGTGCCAGCATTCTGACTAGCGGGAGTCCCTACAATGAGCAGTTCTTC	CASILTSGSPYNEQFF
TRBJ1-2	TRBV15	many	NA	TGTGCCACCAGCAGAGTGGGGAACAGGGCCTATGGCTACACCTTC	CATSRVGNRAYGYTF
TRBJ2-3	TRBV12-3/TRBV12-4	many	NA	TGTGCCAGCAGTTTCTCCGGGACCAGGGATACGCAGTATTTT	CASSFSGTRDTQYF
TRBJ1-1	TRBV5-1	NA	NA	TGCGCCAGCAGCTTGGAGTCCGGCGGGGCTTTCTTT	CASSLESGGAFF
TRBJ2-4	TRBV6-1	few	TRBD1	TGTGCCAGCAGCGTTACACAGGGGGCGCCTGAAAACATTCAGTACTTC	CASSVTQGAPENIQYF
TRBJ2-1	TRBV7-9	few	TRBD1	TGTGCCAGCAGCGAGGGGGCCAATGAGCAGTTCTTC	CASSEGANEQFF
TRBJ1-3	TRBV11-2	NA	NA	TGTGCCAGCAGCTCCTCAGTCTCGGCGGGAAACACCATATATTTT	CASSSSVSAGNTIYF
TRBJ1-5	TRBV20-1	many	TRBD1	TGCAGTGCTACCCTTGGGACAGGGGGCGCCTTGTGGAATCAGCCCCAGCATTTT	CSATLGTGGALWNQPQHF
TRBJ2-7	TRBV2	few	TRBD1	TGTGCCAGCAGTGATCCCGGGACAGGGGACCGCGACGAGCAGTACTTC	CASSDPGTGDRDEQYF
TRBJ2-1	TRBV6-6	NA	NA	TGTGCCAGCAGTTACTCGACCTATCATGAGCAGTTCTTC	CASSYSTYHEQFF
TRBJ2-7	TRBV29-1	NA	NA	TGCAGCGTCGACGTACGAGTCGGGGAGCAGTACTTC	CSVDVRVGEQYF
TRBJ2-7	TRBV5-6	many	TRBD1	TGTGCCAGCAGCTTTCGGGACAGGGCACTCTTTAACTACGAGCAGTACTTC	CASSFRDRALFNYEQYF
TRBJ2-7	TRBV7-2	once	TRBD2	TGTGCCAGCAGCATCGCGGGACTAGTCTACGAGCAGTACTTC	CASSIAGLVYEQYF